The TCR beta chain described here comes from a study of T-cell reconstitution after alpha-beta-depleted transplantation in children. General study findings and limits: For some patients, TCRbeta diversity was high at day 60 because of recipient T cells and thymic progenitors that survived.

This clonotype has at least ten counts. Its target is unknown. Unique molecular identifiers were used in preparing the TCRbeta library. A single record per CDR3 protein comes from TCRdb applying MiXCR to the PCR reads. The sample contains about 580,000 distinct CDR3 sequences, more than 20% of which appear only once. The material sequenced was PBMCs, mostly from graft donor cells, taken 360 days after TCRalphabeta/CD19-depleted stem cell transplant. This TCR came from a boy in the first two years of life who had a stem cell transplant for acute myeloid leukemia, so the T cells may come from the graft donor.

The CDR3 reads CASSYLQFQETQYF. DNA of the CDR3: TGTGCCAGCAGTTACCTACAGTTCCAAGAGACCCAGTACTTC. The chain recombines TRBV6-5 with TRBJ2-5; no clear D. Trimming cost V 2 bases and J 1 base, with 8 bases left between them. The CDR3 runs 14 residues. In germline, CDR1 is MNHEY, CDR2 SVGAGI.